These 10 T cell receptor beta chains were all obtained from the same sample, sequenced in a study of T-cell memory formation after mild COVID-19. MiXCR, applied by TCRdb to the 5' RACE reads, yields one record per CDR3 protein. The sample records 150,000 to 200,000 distinct CDR3 sequences, around 10% being singletons. The sequenced sample was PBMCs or a T cell subset sorted from them (not recorded which). These receptors all stem from a man younger than 35 who had mild COVID-19 (a few samples of this study predate the infection). Cell type and time point are not known.

This clonotype was seen repeatedly, ten times or more. This chain joins TRBV18 and TRBJ2-5; 7 bases are shared with TRBD1. The J segment lost 5 bases and the V segment lost 6 bases, leaving 3 bases of the junction unmatched. The CDR3 extends over 12 amino acids. CDR1 and CDR2 (germline): KGHSH, LQKENI. CDR3 amino acids: CASSRDSETQYF. CDR3 sequence (DNA): TGTGCCAGCTCCCGGGACAGTGAGACCCAGTACTTC.

This clonotype has more than one count but fewer than ten. The CDR3 DNA follows: TGTGCCAGCAGTTCCCAATTGCAGACCCAGTACTTC. Translating gives CASSSQLQTQYF. This chain connects TRBV12-3 or TRBV12-4 to TRBJ2-5; the D is unclear. This CDR3 contains 12 residues. Trimming shortened V by 4 bases and J by 6 bases, and 9 bases separated the two germline ends.

This clonotype was found many times. J is TRBJ1-1 and V is TRBV5-6; 9 bases fit TRBD1. Germline CDR1 SGHDT, CDR2 YYEEEE. This CDR3 region has 14 residues. J was trimmed by 5 bases and V by 3 bases; bases with no gene match: 5. Here the CDR3 DNA reads TGTGCCAGCAGCTGGGGACAGGGTTGGACTGAAGCTTTCTTT. The encoded protein is CASSWGQGWTEAFF.

In its sample, this clonotype was seen many times. CDR3 DNA: TGTGCCAGCAGTTACCGCCGGGGAAAACCCGAGGGTTCCACAGATACGCAGTATTTT. This sequence encodes CASSYRRGKPEGSTDTQYF. The chain uses TRBV6-2 or TRBV6-3 and TRBJ2-3; D may be TRBD2 (5 bases). Germline CDR1 is MNHEY and CDR2 is SVGEGT. The V and J ends lost 2 bases and 2 bases respectively, with 23 bases between them. This CDR3 is built from 19 residues.

The chain uses TRBV4-3 and TRBJ1-1; possibly TRBD1 for D (6 bases). CDR1 is LGHNA, CDR2 YSLEER, per germline. There are 15 residues in the CDR3. Trimming removed 0 bases at V and 1 base at J, with 9 bases between. Here the CDR3 DNA reads TGCGCCAGCAGCCAAGAGAACAGGGAGAACACTGAAGCTTTCTTT. Residues: CASSQENRENTEAFF.

The chain couples TRBV19 to TRBJ2-1; 14 positions match TRBD2. Germline loops: CDR1 LNHDA, CDR2 SQIVND (reference sequence). Unmatched junction bases numbered 3, after V lost 5 bases and J lost 6 bases. The CDR3 consists of 15 residues. CDR3 region: CASSPGTSGSNEQFF. For the CDR3, the DNA is TGTGCCAGTAGTCCCGGGACTAGCGGGAGCAATGAGCAGTTCTTC.

This clonotype was recorded a few times. V usage is TRBV24-1 and J usage is TRBJ1-5, with D maybe TRBD1 (6 bases). Germline CDR1 reads KGHDR; CDR2 reads SFDVKD. There are 14 residues in the CDR3. Trimming left V 5 bases short and J 5 bases short, with 12 bases between. CDR3 in DNA: TGTGCCACCAGTGGGGGGGCAGCTGATCAGCCCCAGCATTTT. This encodes CATSGGAADQPQHF.

This clonotype has a handful of counts. V gene TRBV14 combines with J gene TRBJ2-4; 15 bases agree with TRBD2. Germline loops: CDR1 SGHDN, CDR2 FVKESK. The CDR3 length is 20 residues. The V segment lost 1 base and the J segment 1 base; nucleotides outside the gene matches: 8. The CDR3 region is CASSQVWTSGGAGAKNIQYF. CDR3 DNA sequence: TGTGCCAGCAGCCAAGTTTGGACTAGCGGGGGGGCCGGTGCCAAAAACATTCAGTACTTC. Together with reference TRBV14 and TRBJ2-4, the CDR3 gives the full variable domain: EAGVTQFPSHSVIEKGQTVTLRCDPISGHDNLYWYRRVMGKEIKFLLHFVKESKQDESGMPNNRFLAERTGGTYSTLKVQPAELEDSGVYFCASSQVWTSGGAGAKNIQYFGAGTRLSVL.

This clonotype has a handful of counts. The gene calls are TRBV6-5 and TRBJ2-4, with D perhaps given as TRBD1 or TRBD2 (5 bases each). The length of the CDR3 is 17 residues. Trimming removed 0 bases at V and 0 bases at J, with 12 bases between. In germline, CDR1 is MNHEY, CDR2 SVGAGI. Here the CDR3 reads CASSYSPPGTAKNIQYF. In nucleotides, the CDR3 is TGTGCCAGCAGTTACTCGCCGCCCGGGACAGCCAAAAACATTCAGTACTTC.

The sample holds many counts of this clonotype. The J gene is TRBJ1-1, the V gene TRBV20-1; D is ambiguous. Trimming took off 0 bases at V and 0 bases at J, with 8 bases between the two ends. Germline CDR1 reads DFQATT; CDR2 reads SNEGSKA (reference sequence). The CDR3 sequence is 14 residues long. CDR3: CSARDRILNTEAFF. The CDR3 DNA sequence: TGCAGTGCTAGAGATCGGATCTTGAACACTGAAGCTTTCTTT.